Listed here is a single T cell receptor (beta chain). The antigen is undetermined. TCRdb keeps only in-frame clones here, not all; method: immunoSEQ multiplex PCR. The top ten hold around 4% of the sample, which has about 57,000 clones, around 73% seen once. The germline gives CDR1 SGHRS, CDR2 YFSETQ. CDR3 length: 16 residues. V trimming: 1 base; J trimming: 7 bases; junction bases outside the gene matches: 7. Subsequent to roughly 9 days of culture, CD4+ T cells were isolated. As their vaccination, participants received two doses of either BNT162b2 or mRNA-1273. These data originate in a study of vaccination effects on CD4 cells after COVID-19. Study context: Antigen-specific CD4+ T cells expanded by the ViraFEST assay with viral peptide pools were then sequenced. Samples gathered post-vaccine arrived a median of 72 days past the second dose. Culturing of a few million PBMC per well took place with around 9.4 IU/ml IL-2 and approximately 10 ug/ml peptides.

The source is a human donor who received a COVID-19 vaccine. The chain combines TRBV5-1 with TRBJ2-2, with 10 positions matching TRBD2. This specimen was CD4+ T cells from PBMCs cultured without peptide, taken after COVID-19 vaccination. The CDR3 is CASSLWLAGDIGELFF. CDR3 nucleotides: TGCGCCAGCAGCTTGTGGCTAGCGGGAGACATCGGGGAGCTGTTTTTT.